Below are 12 T cell receptor beta chains sequenced from a single sample in a study of blood T cell repertoires in COVID-19. The protocol was immunoSEQ multiplex PCR, while the TCRdb copy is restricted to in-frame clones and leaves out a portion. The profile covers approximately 62,000 clones, with around 74% appearing a single time and roughly 6.7% taken by the ten largest. The sample taken for sequencing was peripheral blood. These receptor sequences come from a woman between 50 and 59 years old with active or convalescent COVID-19.

This clone was detected once. The chain links TRBV6-2 or TRBV6-3 to TRBJ1-1; possibly TRBD1 for D (5 bases). The V and J ends lost 6 bases and 4 bases respectively, with 15 bases between them. The CDR3 totals 14 residues. Germline V gene lookup returns CDR1 MNHEY and CDR2 SVGEGT. The CDR3 reads CASSSGHGTTEAFF. In DNA, the CDR3 is TGTGCCAGCAGCTCCGGACATGGTACCACTGAAGCTTTCTTT.

This clone was counted a few times. The chain recombines TRBV10-3 with TRBJ1-5; 8 bases match TRBD1. Germline values: CDR1 ENHRY, CDR2 SYGVKD. J lost 6 bases, V lost 2 bases, and 3 bases had no gene match. The CDR3 consists of 14 residues. The CDR3 spells CAISEDRGGQPQHF. In DNA, the CDR3 is TGTGCCATCAGTGAGGACAGGGGTGGTCAGCCCCAGCATTTT.

The rearrangement links TRBV10-2 to TRBJ1-5; 8 bases align to TRBD1. V shed 4 bases, J shed 7 bases, and the junction held 9 bases outside the gene matches. Germline CDR1 and CDR2: WSHSY and SAAADI. This CDR3 has 15 residues. This CDR3 is CASSVGQGRGQPQHF. The CDR3 nucleotides read TGCGCCAGCAGTGTCGGACAGGGACGGGGGCAGCCCCAGCATTTT.

V gene TRBV5-1 combines with J gene TRBJ2-7, with TRBD1 matching 10 bases. This CDR3 has 17 residues. Looked up from germline, CDR1 is SGHRS and CDR2 is YFSETQ. J was trimmed by 3 bases and V by 5 bases; bases with no gene match: 14. The CDR3 is CASRPRPTGGVVYEQYF. CDR3 sequence (DNA): TGCGCCAGCAGGCCGCGCCCGACAGGGGGCGTCGTCTACGAGCAGTACTTC.

V gene TRBV7-9 combines with J gene TRBJ1-2, with D maybe TRBD1 (5 bases). The CDR3 is 13 amino acids. V was pared by 3 bases and J by 4 bases, with 9 bases between. Germline CDR1 and CDR2: SEHNR and FQNEAQ (reference sequence). The CDR3 is CASSLAGGYGYTF. CDR3 bases: TGTGCCAGCAGCTTGGCCGGGGGCTATGGCTACACCTTC.

The chain carries TRBV28 and TRBJ1-2, with TRBD1 matching over 7 bases. Germline values: CDR1 MDHEN, CDR2 SYDVKM. V shed 5 bases, J shed 0 bases, and the junction held 9 bases outside the gene matches. This CDR3 contains 16 residues. The CDR3 nucleotides are TGTGCCAGCAGTATAACCGGGACAGATGCTAACTATGGCTACACCTTC. As protein: CASSITGTDANYGYTF.

This clone has a handful of counts. The gene calls are TRBV25-1 and TRBJ2-1, with D perhaps matching TRBD2 (6 bases). Germline lookup yields CDR1 MGHDK and CDR2 SYGVNS. The CDR3 spans 13 residues. V was trimmed by 8 bases and J by 10 bases, leaving 18 bases between them. CDR3: CASGPKGLLEQFF. In DNA, the CDR3 is TGTGCCAGCGGACCCAAGGGACTCCTCGAGCAGTTCTTC. Filled out from reference TRBV25-1 and TRBJ2-1, the complete variable domain reads EADIYQTPRYLVIGTGKKITLECSQTMGHDKMYWYQQDPGMELHLIHYSYGVNSTEKGDLSSESTVSRIRTEHFPLTLESARPSHTSQYLCASGPKGLLEQFFGPGTRLTVL.

The chain has TRBV5-1 and TRBJ2-7; D is perhaps TRBD1 (5 bases). CDR3 size: 13 residues. V lost 0 bases and J 5 bases, leaving 9 bases between the germline ends. The germline CDR1 and CDR2 sequences are SGHRS and YFSETQ. CDR3 in DNA: TGCGCCAGCAGCTTGGGGCAGGGCCACGAGCAGTACTTC. Protein: CASSLGQGHEQYF.

This chain uses TRBV7-2 with TRBJ1-1; no clear D. The CDR3 extends over 14 amino acids. V was cut by 5 bases and J by 9 bases, with 19 bases left in between. Germline assignment: CDR1 SGHTA and CDR2 FQGNSA. CDR3 loop: CASSPDIVKLQAFF. The CDR3 bases are TGTGCCAGCAGCCCTGACATCGTAAAGCTTCAAGCTTTCTTT.

This clone was recorded a few times. The CDR3 region has the DNA TGTGCCAGCAGCCTCGGGACTTACTACGAGCAGTACTTC. Amino acid sequence: CASSLGTYYEQYF. The rearrangement uses TRBV3-1 (or the pseudogene TRBV3-2) and TRBJ2-7; D is perhaps TRBD2 (6 bases). In germline, CDR1 is LGHDT, CDR2 YNNKEL (reference sequence). Trimming removed 4 bases from V and 3 bases from J, with 10 bases in between. The CDR3 runs to 13 residues.

This clone is labeled medium-sized. The CDR3 loop is CASSPWGDLGYNEQFF. The CDR3 DNA reads TGTGCCAGCAGTCCCTGGGGGGATCTGGGTTACAATGAGCAGTTCTTC. The chain combines TRBV27 with TRBJ2-1; tentatively, D is TRBD2 (6 bases). CDR1 MNHEY and CDR2 SMNVEV come from the germline V gene (reference sequence). V was cut by 5 bases and J by 4 bases, with 18 bases left in between. This CDR3 has 16 residues.

The rearrangement links TRBV5-4 to TRBJ1-3; D may be TRBD1 (6 bases). This CDR3 spans 15 amino acids. CDR1 is SGHNT and CDR2 is YYREEE in the germline V gene (reference sequence). Trimming left V 0 bases short and J 2 bases short, with 9 bases between. The CDR3 DNA is TGTGCCAGCAGCTTGGGGGGGCACACTGGAAACACCATATATTTT. Translated, it gives CASSLGGHTGNTIYF.